Below are 31 T cell receptor beta chains sequenced from a single sample in a study of T cells after yellow fever vaccination. MiXCR, applied by TCRdb to the 5' RACE reads, yields one record per CDR3 protein. The sample has 120,000 to 150,000 distinct CDR3 sequences, roughly 8% seen once. Specimen: CD4+ T cells sorted from PBMCs, collected 5 days after the yellow fever booster vaccination. The receptors come from a man aged 25-45 years who received the YFV17D yellow fever vaccine.

This clonotype was seen ten or more times. This chain joins TRBV5-1 and TRBJ1-3; weak D call: TRBD1 (5 bases). Germline lookup yields CDR1 SGHRS and CDR2 YFSETQ. This CDR3 spans 15 amino acids. V was shortened by 2 bases and J by 7 bases, with 16 bases between the two germline ends. As DNA, the CDR3 is TGCGCCAGCAGCTTTGGACTGGGAGGGGAGAACACCATATATTTT. This sequence encodes CASSFGLGGENTIYF.

A remark on this clonotype: With a much larger clone just one base away, this may be a read error. The genes are TRBV3-1 and TRBJ1-1; D remains unclear. The length of the CDR3 is 15 residues. Deletions cut 1 base from V and 0 bases from J, with 9 bases between. CDR1 LGHDT and CDR2 YNNKEL come from the germline V gene (reference sequence). The CDR3 loop reads CASSQGVLLNTEAFF. CDR3 nucleotide sequence: TGTGCCAGCAGCCAAGGCGTACTTTTGAACACTGAAGCTTTCTTT.

This clonotype was detected many times. The CDR3 sequence is CASTIEVRKDEQFF. The CDR3 DNA reads TGCGCCAGCACAATTGAGGTCAGGAAGGATGAGCAGTTCTTC. The chain recombines TRBV10-2 with TRBJ2-1; D unresolved. The germline V gene encodes CDR1 WSHSY and CDR2 SAAADI. Trimming stripped 7 bases from V and 8 bases from J, with 18 bases between. The CDR3 loop spans 14 amino acids.

This clonotype was counted many times. CDR3 nucleotides: TGTGCCAGCAGCGTGAGCCCAGCCGATTTAGATACGCAGTATTTT. This translates into CASSVSPADLDTQYF. V and J are TRBV9 and TRBJ2-3; no reliable D call. Germline-derived CDR1 and CDR2 are SGDLS and YYNGEE. The CDR3 spans 15 residues. Trimming shortened V by 2 bases and J by 5 bases, and 15 bases separated the two germline ends.

On this clonotype itself: A much larger clone sits a single nucleotide away, making a read error possible. The J gene is TRBJ2-3, the V gene TRBV2; D is undetermined. The germline V gene encodes CDR1 SNHLY and CDR2 FYNNEI. The CDR3 is made up of 15 amino acids. For the CDR3, the DNA is TGTGCCAGCAGTCTATCTTTCTCGGACCCAGATTCGCAGTATTTT. As protein: CASSLSFSDPDSQYF.

This clonotype was recorded many times. The chain employs TRBV11-3 and TRBJ2-6, with D possibly being TRBD2 (5 bases). Germline values: CDR1 SGHNT, CDR2 YENEEA. V shed 3 bases and J shed 0 bases, with 12 bases lying between them. The CDR3 sequence is 17 residues long. In nucleotides, the CDR3 is TGTGCCAGCAGCTTCTCGGGGAAACTCTCTGGGGCCAACGTCCTGACTTTC. Its translation is CASSFSGKLSGANVLTF.

The table lists this clonotype with many counts. The chain is built from TRBV10-3 and TRBJ2-7; possible D gene TRBD1, 7 bases. This CDR3 has 14 amino acids. V gave up 5 bases and J gave up 6 bases, with 17 bases separating them. Germline V gives CDR1 ENHRY, CDR2 SYGVKD. The CDR3 here is CAISPDRDGGEQYF. DNA of the CDR3: TGTGCCATCAGTCCCGACAGGGACGGGGGCGAGCAGTACTTC.

This clonotype was seen repeatedly, ten times or more. J is TRBJ2-1 and V is TRBV7-2; D tentatively fits TRBD1 or TRBD2 (5 bases each). Per the germline V gene, CDR1 is SGHTA and CDR2 is FQGNSA. This CDR3 is built from 12 residues. Trimming removed 5 bases from V and 8 bases from J, with 10 bases in between. CDR3 residues: CASSPREYEQFF. CDR3 sequence (DNA): TGTGCCAGCAGCCCCAGGGAGTATGAGCAGTTCTTC. Together with reference TRBV7-2 and TRBJ2-1, the CDR3 gives the full variable domain: GAGVSQSPSNKVTEKGKDVELRCDPISGHTALYWYRQSLGQGLEFLIYFQGNSAPDKSGLPSDRFSAERTGGSVSTLTIQRTQQEDSAVYLCASSPREYEQFFGPGTRLTVL.

This clonotype was observed at least ten times. The J gene is TRBJ2-3, the V gene TRBV5-1; TRBD2 matches 11 bases. V lost 3 bases to trimming and J lost 3 bases; unmatched junction nucleotides: 6. The CDR3 runs to 16 residues. Germline CDR1 is SGHRS and CDR2 is YFSETQ. Here the CDR3 DNA reads TGCGCCAGCAGCTCAACTAGCGGGAGTGTTACAGATACGCAGTATTTT. This translates into CASSSTSGSVTDTQYF.

This clonotype was counted at least ten times. The rearrangement uses TRBV20-1 and TRBJ2-7; no clear D. With 2 bases removed from V and 3 bases from J, the gap between germline ends came to 5 bases. This CDR3 is 11 amino acids long. Germline CDR1 DFQATT, CDR2 SNEGSKA (reference sequence). CDR3 in DNA: TGCAGTGCTAGACCGAACTACGAGCAGTACTTC. Translated: CSARPNYEQYF.

Many counts were recorded for this clonotype. The chain uses TRBV5-1 and TRBJ1-1, with D hard to call. The CDR3 loop spans 13 amino acids. CDR1 SGHRS and CDR2 YFSETQ come from the germline V gene. Trimming took off 3 bases at V and 7 bases at J, with 13 bases between the two ends. CDR3 loop: CASSSDPKDEAFF. CDR3 coding DNA: TGCGCCAGCAGCTCGGACCCAAAAGATGAAGCTTTCTTT.

This clonotype was detected ten times or more. The V call is TRBV3-1, the J call TRBJ1-5; D may be TRBD1 (5 bases). CDR3 length: 14 residues. Trimming took off 3 bases at V and 2 bases at J, with 8 bases between the two ends. Germline V gives CDR1 LGHDT, CDR2 YNNKEL (reference sequence). The CDR3 sequence is CASSQGRGNQPQHF. The CDR3 DNA reads as TGTGCCAGCAGCCAGGGCAGGGGCAATCAGCCCCAGCATTTT.

This clonotype occurred many times. In DNA, the CDR3 is TGCGCCAGCAGGGGACAGCTCCAAGAGACCCAGTACTTC. This codes for CASRGQLQETQYF. The chain links TRBV5-1 to TRBJ2-5, with TRBD1 identical over 7 bases. V shed 5 bases, J shed 1 base, and the junction held 2 bases outside the gene matches. Germline lookup yields CDR1 SGHRS and CDR2 YFSETQ. CDR3 length equals 13 residues.

This clonotype was counted at least ten times. The chain employs TRBV19 and TRBJ2-2; weak D call: TRBD1 (5 bases). The CDR3 spans 15 residues. Germline CDR1 reads LNHDA; CDR2 reads SQIVND (reference sequence). The V end lost 3 bases, the J end lost 3 bases, and 11 bases lay between the germline ends. As DNA, the CDR3 is TGTGCCAGTAGTATCCGGACACGGGACACCGGGGAGCTGTTTTTT. As protein: CASSIRTRDTGELFF.

This clonotype was seen at least ten times. The genes are TRBV7-3 and TRBJ2-3; D ambiguous. The CDR3 extends over 14 amino acids. Germline loops: CDR1 SGHTA, CDR2 FQGTGA. Trimming stripped 2 bases from V and 5 bases from J, with 11 bases between. DNA for the CDR3: TGTGCCAGCAGCTTACGTCCCTTCGGAGATACGCAGTATTTT. Residues: CASSLRPFGDTQYF.

This clonotype has ten or more counts. J is TRBJ2-5 and V is TRBV6-5; D not certain. V was trimmed by 6 bases and J by 4 bases, leaving 15 bases between them. The CDR3 length is 14 residues. Germline V CDR1 and CDR2: MNHEY, SVGAGI. This CDR3 reads CASSHSNEIETQYF. In DNA, the CDR3 is TGTGCCAGCAGCCACTCAAATGAAATAGAGACCCAGTACTTC.

In this sample, this clonotype turned up many times. The chain combines TRBV2 with TRBJ1-1, with 7 bases matching TRBD1. Germline CDR1 and CDR2: SNHLY and FYNNEI. Trimming at V came to 5 bases and at J to 11 bases, leaving 5 bases not matched to a gene. The CDR3 has 11 residues. The CDR3 DNA reads as TGTGCCAGCAGTTTGAGGGGGCCGGCTTTCTTT. Translated: CASSLRGPAFF.

With regard to this clonotype: Germline and junction disagree at one end, which may indicate a read error. This chain uses TRBV3-1 with TRBJ1-6; D uncertain. Germline loops: CDR1 LGHDT, CDR2 YNNKEL (reference sequence). This CDR3 spans 15 amino acids. The CDR3 region is CACSQGRRENSPLHF. In nucleotides, the CDR3 is TGTGCCTGCAGCCAAGGCAGACGGGAAAATTCACCCCTCCACTTT.

This clonotype was seen repeatedly, ten times or more. The chain has TRBV29-1 and TRBJ2-3; either TRBD1 or TRBD2 may supply D (5 bases each). The CDR3 has 14 amino acids. Trimming left V 3 bases short and J 1 base short, with 11 bases between. Germline loops: CDR1 SQVTM, CDR2 ANQGSEA. This CDR3 is CSVEGESGTDTQYF. CDR3 in DNA: TGCAGCGTTGAGGGGGAGTCGGGCACAGATACGCAGTATTTT.

This chain's CDR3 is CSAREGTTAEKLFF. In DNA, the CDR3 is TGCAGTGCTAGAGAAGGGACAACTGCAGAAAAACTGTTTTTT. The chain recombines TRBV20-1 with TRBJ1-4; a possible D gene is TRBD1 (6 bases). Trimming left V 0 bases short and J 8 bases short, with 13 bases between. From germline, CDR1 is DFQATT and CDR2 SNEGSKA (reference sequence). This CDR3 comprises 14 residues.

This clonotype was seen repeatedly, ten times or more. This rearrangement joins TRBV29-1 to TRBJ2-7, with 7 bases identical to TRBD1. J was trimmed by 2 bases and V by 5 bases; bases with no gene match: 6. The CDR3 is 13 amino acids. From germline, CDR1 is SQVTM and CDR2 ANQGSEA. The CDR3 spells CSVRAGTAYEQYF. CDR3 DNA: TGCAGCGTTAGGGCCGGGACAGCCTACGAGCAGTACTTC.

At least ten counts were recorded for this clonotype. The genes are TRBV18 and TRBJ1-5, with 10 bases that match TRBD1. J gave up 2 bases and V 5 bases, and 0 bases lay outside the gene matches. CDR1 is KGHSH and CDR2 is LQKENI in the germline V gene. The CDR3 is made up of 14 amino acids. DNA of the CDR3: TGTGCCAGCTCAGGGACAGGGGGCAATCAGCCCCAGCATTTT. It translates to CASSGTGGNQPQHF.

This clonotype has at least ten counts. The CDR3 is CASSQRLGGKNIQYF. In nucleotides, the CDR3 is TGTGCCAGCAGCCAAAGGTTGGGTGGCAAAAACATTCAGTACTTC. The chain is built from TRBV3-1 and TRBJ2-4; no firm D call. Trimming took off 2 bases at V and 3 bases at J, with 11 bases between the two ends. This CDR3 is built from 15 residues. Germline CDR1 LGHDT, CDR2 YNNKEL (reference sequence).

This clonotype has ten or more counts. V and J are TRBV7-2 and TRBJ2-7; D not resolved. CDR1 and CDR2 (germline): SGHTA, FQGNSA. This CDR3 is built from 14 residues. The V end lost 5 bases, the J end lost 2 bases, and 13 bases lay between the germline ends. The CDR3 nucleotides read TGTGCCAGCAGCCCTCCTGGACGCGCCTACGAGCAGTACTTC. It encodes CASSPPGRAYEQYF.

The V call is TRBV12-3 or TRBV12-4, the J call TRBJ2-7, with 11 nucleotides matching TRBD1. Trimming removed 6 bases from V and 7 bases from J; junction bases left unmatched: 8. The CDR3 has 14 amino acids. This CDR3 reads CASRRTGGAGEQYF. The DNA of the CDR3 is TGTGCCAGCAGGAGGACAGGGGGCGCGGGGGAGCAGTACTTC.

The sample holds a few counts of this clonotype. The chain has TRBV18 and TRBJ1-2; D is possibly TRBD1 (5 bases). V was trimmed by 0 bases and J by 8 bases, leaving 10 bases between them. Germline CDR1 is KGHSH and CDR2 is LQKENI. The CDR3 loop spans 13 amino acids. CDR3 region: CASSPPGGDGYTF. The CDR3, as DNA: TGTGCCAGCTCACCACCGGGGGGTGACGGCTACACCTTC. The complete variable domain, with remaining parts taken from reference TRBV18 and TRBJ1-2, reads NAGVMQNPRHLVRRRGQEARLRCSPMKGHSHVYWYRQLPEEGLKFMVYLQKENIIDESGMPKERFSAEFPKEGPSILRIQQVVRGDSAAYFCASSPPGGDGYTFGSGTRLTVV.

This clonotype was picked up a small number of times. The chain combines TRBV20-1 with TRBJ2-7, with 13 bases matching TRBD2. This CDR3 contains 16 residues. V gave up 0 bases and J gave up 9 bases; unmatched junction bases: 11. Germline V gene sequence: CDR1 DFQATT, CDR2 SNEGSKA (reference sequence). For the CDR3, the DNA is TGCAGTGCTAGAGATATGACCGGGACTAGCGGGATGGGGCAGTACTTC. Translating it yields CSARDMTGTSGMGQYF.

This clonotype was counted many times. The V and J genes are TRBV7-9 and TRBJ2-7, with unresolved D. The V gene lost 5 bases and the J gene lost 4 bases, with 9 bases spanning the gap. Germline V gives CDR1 SEHNR, CDR2 FQNEAQ (reference sequence). The CDR3 is 12 amino acids. For the CDR3, the DNA is TGTGCCAGCAGCCACAATCAGTACGAGCAGTACTTC. Protein: CASSHNQYEQYF.

This clonotype was counted at least ten times. The V and J genes are TRBV5-1 and TRBJ2-1; 7 nucleotides agree with TRBD1. The CDR3 is 14 amino acids. V lost 4 bases and J lost 5; bases outside the gene matches: 6. Per the germline V gene, CDR1 is SGHRS and CDR2 is YFSETQ. The CDR3 protein is CASSIVQGNNEQFF. The CDR3 DNA follows: TGCGCCAGCAGCATCGTACAGGGGAACAATGAGCAGTTCTTC.

The chain couples TRBV23-1 to TRBJ2-5, with TRBD1 identical over 8 bases. TRBV23-1 is an open reading frame whose function is uncertain. The CDR3 sequence is 14 residues long. Trimming at V came to 4 bases and at J to 5 bases, leaving 6 bases not matched to a gene. The CDR3 bases are TGCGCCAGCAGTCGGACAGGGAATTTGGAGACCCAGTACTTC. It encodes CASSRTGNLETQYF.

This clonotype has ten or more counts. The chain has TRBV7-2 and TRBJ2-7, with D possibly matching TRBD2 (6 bases). Between the trimmed V and J ends, which lost 8 bases and 0 bases, there was a span of 20 bases. Germline assignment: CDR1 SGHTA and CDR2 FQGNSA. The CDR3 has 16 amino acids. This CDR3 reads CASGIPGTRNSYEQYF. CDR3 DNA sequence: TGTGCCAGCGGGATCCCCGGGACTCGCAACTCCTACGAGCAGTACTTC. Together with reference TRBV7-2 and TRBJ2-7, the CDR3 gives the full variable domain: GAGVSQSPSNKVTEKGKDVELRCDPISGHTALYWYRQSLGQGLEFLIYFQGNSAPDKSGLPSDRFSAERTGGSVSTLTIQRTQQEDSAVYLCASGIPGTRNSYEQYFGPGTRLTVT.